The 19 T cell receptor beta chains reported below all come from one sample, sequenced in a study of control samples from healthy donors and cancer patients (dated by TCRdb to the early 2020s). The library was made by the immunoSEQ multiplex PCR assay. TCRdb stores this immuneACCESS table with in-frame sequences only. Part of the clones is absent; in the studies checked, under half of the shortfall reflects unresolved V genes, and no reason is known for the rest. The sample table lists nearly 200,000 clones, approximately 90% of them with a count of one. The ten largest make up approximately 2% of the sample. The sample was blood. These receptors were taken from a man aged 30-40 years in good health.

A single count supports this clone. One junction end does not reproduce the germline sequence, and a read error may be involved. The chain uses TRBV7-2 and TRBJ2-3, with a weak D call TRBD2 (7 bases). The germline CDR1 and CDR2 sequences are SGHTA and FQGNSA. The CDR3 extends over 16 amino acids. The CDR3 nucleotides are TGTGCCAGCAGCCTAGCGTGGGGGGGCGGCACAGATACGCAGTATTTT. This translates into CASSLAWGGGTDTQYF. Together with reference TRBV7-2 and TRBJ2-3, the CDR3 gives the full variable domain: GAGVSQSPSNKVTEKGKDVELRCDPISGHTALYWYRQSLGQGLEFLIYFQGNSAPDKSGLPSDRFSAERTGGSVSTLTIQRTQQEDSAVYLCASSLAWGGGTDTQYFGPGTRLTVL.

This clone came up a few times. The genes are TRBV9 and TRBJ2-1, with D hard to call. This CDR3 has 12 amino acids. The V end lost 7 bases, the J end lost 2 bases, and 7 bases lay between the germline ends. Germline V lookup: CDR1 SGDLS, CDR2 YYNGEE. The CDR3 nucleotides are TGTGCCAGCCCCTACCCCTACAATGAGCAGTTCTTC. Amino acids: CASPYPYNEQFF. The complete variable domain, with remaining parts taken from reference TRBV9 and TRBJ2-1, reads DSGVTQTPKHLITATGQRVTLRCSPRSGDLSVYWYQQSLDQGLQFLIQYYNGEERAKGNILERFSAQQFPDLHSELNLSSLELGDSALYFCASPYPYNEQFFGPGTRLTVL.

The chain carries TRBV18 and TRBJ1-2, with 11 bases aligning to TRBD1. The germline V gene has CDR1 KGHSH and CDR2 LQKENI. Trimming removed 2 bases from V and 11 bases from J; junction bases left unmatched: 4. The CDR3 runs 13 residues. The CDR3 region is CASSPRDRGTYTF. The DNA for the CDR3 is TGTGCCAGCTCACCAAGGGACAGGGGGACGTACACCTTC.

Written as DNA, the CDR3 is TGTGCCAGCAGCTCCTCAGGGGAGTCTGGAAACACCATATATTTT. This codes for CASSSSGESGNTIYF. The chain combines TRBV7-3 with TRBJ1-3, with D maybe TRBD1 (6 bases). The CDR3 loop spans 15 amino acids. V lost 4 bases, J lost 1 base, and 11 bases lay in between. Germline CDR1 is SGHTA and CDR2 is FQGTGA.

This clone was counted only a few times. This chain connects TRBV2 to TRBJ1-5; 7 bases fit TRBD1. Germline lookup yields CDR1 SNHLY and CDR2 FYNNEI. V trimming: 4 bases; J trimming: 4 bases; junction bases outside the gene matches: 13. CDR3 length: 17 amino acids. The CDR3 protein is CASSVGSEGAGNQPQHF. The CDR3 DNA is TGTGCCAGCAGTGTTGGATCTGAGGGGGCAGGGAATCAGCCCCAGCATTTT.

The rearrangement uses TRBV24-1 and TRBJ1-3, with 8 nucleotides matching TRBD1. J was trimmed by 8 bases and V by 3 bases; bases with no gene match: 5. The length of the CDR3 is 14 residues. CDR1 is KGHDR and CDR2 is SFDVKD in the germline V gene. The CDR3 DNA reads as TGTGCCACCAGTGATACGGACAGGGCTGACACCATATATTTT. Translated: CATSDTDRADTIYF.

The chain has TRBV7-8 and TRBJ1-3; 10 positions agree with TRBD1. Germline assignment: CDR1 SGHVS and CDR2 FQNEAQ. This CDR3 is built from 18 residues. V was pared by 1 base and J by 0 bases, with 6 bases of the junction left unmatched. The CDR3 DNA sequence: TGTGCCAGCAGCTTAGGGACAGGGGGGGCCAGCTCTGGAAACACCATATATTTT. Amino acids: CASSLGTGGASSGNTIYF.

This rearrangement joins TRBV2 to TRBJ1-1; D unresolved. Germline CDR1 and CDR2: SNHLY and FYNNEI. Trimming stripped 6 bases from V and 6 bases from J, with 23 bases between. This CDR3 is 16 amino acids long. The CDR3 bases are TGTGCCAGCAGCGTCCCTGAAGAGAGCCCGATTGCTGAAGCTTTCTTT. It yields the protein CASSVPEESPIAEAFF.

There are a few counts of this clone. The chain employs TRBV5-6 and TRBJ1-5; TRBD1 might be the D (5 bases). This CDR3 comprises 14 residues. Germline V gene lookup returns CDR1 SGHDT and CDR2 YYEEEE. Deletions cut 6 bases from V and 11 bases from J, with 21 bases between. The CDR3 here is CASTVLGAGVAQHF. The CDR3 DNA sequence: TGTGCCAGCACCGTATTGGGCGCGGGGGTGGCCCAGCATTTT.

The V gene is TRBV1, the J gene TRBJ2-7; the table's TRBD2 call for D was not verified on the DNA. TRBV1 is a documented pseudogene. The CDR3 runs to 15 residues. CDR3: CTSSHDRLAGFEQYF. Written as DNA, the CDR3 is TGCACCAGCAGCCACGATCGACTAGCGGGGTTTGAGCAGTACTTC.

The chain carries TRBV18 and TRBJ1-5; D may be TRBD1 (6 bases). The germline gives CDR1 KGHSH, CDR2 LQKENI. V was pared by 3 bases and J by 6 bases, with 15 bases between. The CDR3 loop spans 15 amino acids. CDR3 in amino acids: CASSPDRTHGQPQHF. DNA for the CDR3: TGTGCCAGCTCACCCGACAGGACCCACGGTCAGCCCCAGCATTTT.

The chain carries TRBV27 and TRBJ2-7; a weak D match, TRBD2 (6 bases). The germline V gene has CDR1 MNHEY and CDR2 SMNVEV (reference sequence). With 2 bases removed from V and 3 bases from J, the gap between germline ends came to 8 bases. CDR3 size: 13 residues. CDR3 residues: CASSLRGSYEQYF. The CDR3 DNA sequence: TGTGCCAGCAGTTTACGGGGGAGCTACGAGCAGTACTTC.

The chain has TRBV2 and TRBJ2-3, with TRBD2 matching 12 bases. The junction had 14 bases not matched to a gene; V was cut back by 4 bases and J by 6 bases. The CDR3 consists of 18 residues. Per the germline V gene, CDR1 is SNHLY and CDR2 is FYNNEI. The CDR3 nucleotides read TGTGCCAGCAGTGGCCGGACTAGCGGGGACTGGACCTCCGATACGCAGTATTTT. Amino acids: CASSGRTSGDWTSDTQYF. The complete variable domain, with remaining parts taken from reference TRBV2 and TRBJ2-3, reads EPEVTQTPSHQVTQMGQEVILRCVPISNHLYFYWYRQILGQKVEFLVSFYNNEISEKSEIFDDQFSVERPDGSNFTLKIRSTKLEDSAMYFCASSGRTSGDWTSDTQYFGPGTRLTVL.

The genes are TRBV2 and TRBJ2-3; D not resolved. V was cut by 1 base and J by 7 bases, with 12 bases left in between. The germline V gene has CDR1 SNHLY and CDR2 FYNNEI. The CDR3 contains 14 residues. CDR3 loop: CASSEESWGNTQYF. The CDR3 DNA reads TGTGCCAGCAGTGAAGAGTCTTGGGGAAATACGCAGTATTTT.

The rearrangement links TRBV7-2 to TRBJ1-1; weak D call: TRBD1 (6 bases). This CDR3 is 14 amino acids long. Germline V lookup: CDR1 SGHTA, CDR2 FQGNSA. Trimming removed 5 bases from V and 0 bases from J, with 10 bases in between. Written as DNA, the CDR3 is TGTGCCAGCAGCCAGACAGGTATGAACACTGAAGCTTTCTTT. Encoded protein: CASSQTGMNTEAFF.

The rearrangement links TRBV5-1 to TRBJ2-1; D call uncertain. V lost 2 bases to trimming and J lost 4 bases, with 16 bases between them. The length of the CDR3 is 16 residues. Germline-derived CDR1 and CDR2 are SGHRS and YFSETQ. The CDR3: CASSFHSVLSYNEQFF. CDR3 bases: TGCGCCAGCAGCTTTCACTCCGTACTAAGTTACAATGAGCAGTTCTTC.

The chain employs TRBV5-6 and TRBJ2-6; the D gene is possibly TRBD2 (7 bases). V gave up 1 base and J gave up 4 bases, with 18 bases separating them. Per germline, CDR1 SGHDT and CDR2 YYEEEE. This CDR3 spans 18 amino acids. The CDR3 DNA reads TGTGCCAGCAGCTTGATCGGGGGGCCCGTCTCCGGGGCCAACGTCCTGACTTTC. This translates into CASSLIGGPVSGANVLTF.

This chain links TRBV19 with TRBJ2-7; the D gene could be TRBD1 or TRBD2 (5 bases each). Germline CDR1 and CDR2: LNHDA and SQIVND (reference sequence). The V gene lost 2 bases and the J gene lost 6 bases, with 8 bases spanning the gap. This CDR3 contains 12 residues. CDR3 nucleotides: TGTGCCAGTAGTATAAGGGACGGCGAGCAGTACTTC. It encodes CASSIRDGEQYF.

The genes are TRBV13 and TRBJ1-6; 9 bases line up with TRBD1. V was clipped by 4 bases and J by 3 bases; unmatched bases: 7. Germline V lookup: CDR1 PRHDT, CDR2 FYEKMQ (reference sequence). The CDR3 spans 17 residues. CDR3 bases: TGTGCCAGCAGCTCGGGGACAGGGAGCCTCTATAATTCACCCCTCCACTTT. Amino acid sequence: CASSSGTGSLYNSPLHF.